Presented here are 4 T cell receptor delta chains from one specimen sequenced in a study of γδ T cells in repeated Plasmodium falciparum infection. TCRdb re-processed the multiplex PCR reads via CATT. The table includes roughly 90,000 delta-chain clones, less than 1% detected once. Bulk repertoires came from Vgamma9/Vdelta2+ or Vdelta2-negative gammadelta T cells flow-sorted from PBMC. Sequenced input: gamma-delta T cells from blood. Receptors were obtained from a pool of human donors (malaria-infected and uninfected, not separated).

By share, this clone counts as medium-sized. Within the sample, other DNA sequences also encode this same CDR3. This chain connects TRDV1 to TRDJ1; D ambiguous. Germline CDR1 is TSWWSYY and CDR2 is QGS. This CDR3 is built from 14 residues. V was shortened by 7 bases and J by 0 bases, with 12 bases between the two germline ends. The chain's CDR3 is CALDAQGYTDKLIF. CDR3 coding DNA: TGTGCTCTTGACGCTCAAGGGTACACCGATAAACTCATCTTT.

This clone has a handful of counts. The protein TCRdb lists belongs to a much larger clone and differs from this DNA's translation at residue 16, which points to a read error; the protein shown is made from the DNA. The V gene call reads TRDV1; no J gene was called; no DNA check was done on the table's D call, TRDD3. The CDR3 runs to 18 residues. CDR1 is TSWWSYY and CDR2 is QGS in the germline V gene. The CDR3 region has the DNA TGTGCTCTTGGGAGTGCCTCCCTACTGGGGAAAGGAACCGATAAACCCATCTTT. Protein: CALGSASLLGKGTDKPIF.

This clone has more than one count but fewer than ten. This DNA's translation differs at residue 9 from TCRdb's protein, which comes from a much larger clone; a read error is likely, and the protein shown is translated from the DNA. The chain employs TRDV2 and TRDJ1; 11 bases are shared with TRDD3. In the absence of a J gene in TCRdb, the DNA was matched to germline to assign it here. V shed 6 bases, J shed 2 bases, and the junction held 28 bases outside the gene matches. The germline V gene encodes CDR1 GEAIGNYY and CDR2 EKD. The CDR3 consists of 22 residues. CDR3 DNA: TGTGCCTGTTGGCATCCTACGTCTTTTAGGTCTACTGGGGGATATTTTACCGATAAACTCATCTTT. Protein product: CACWHPTSFRSTGGYFTDKLIF.

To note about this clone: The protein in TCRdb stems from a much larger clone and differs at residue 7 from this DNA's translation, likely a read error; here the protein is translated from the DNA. The CDR3 DNA is TGTGCTCTTGGGGAACTGAGATCAAGTCGTACTGGGGGATACGTCGACACCGATAAACTCATCTTT. This translates into CALGELRSSRTGGYVDTDKLIF. V usage is TRDV1 and J usage is TRDJ1, with 13 bases matching TRDD3. TCRdb carries no J gene annotation; the J gene was assigned here by matching the DNA with germline. Trimming at V came to 0 bases and at J to 0 bases, leaving 16 bases not matched to a gene. Looked up from germline, CDR1 is TSWWSYY and CDR2 is QGS. The CDR3 consists of 22 residues.